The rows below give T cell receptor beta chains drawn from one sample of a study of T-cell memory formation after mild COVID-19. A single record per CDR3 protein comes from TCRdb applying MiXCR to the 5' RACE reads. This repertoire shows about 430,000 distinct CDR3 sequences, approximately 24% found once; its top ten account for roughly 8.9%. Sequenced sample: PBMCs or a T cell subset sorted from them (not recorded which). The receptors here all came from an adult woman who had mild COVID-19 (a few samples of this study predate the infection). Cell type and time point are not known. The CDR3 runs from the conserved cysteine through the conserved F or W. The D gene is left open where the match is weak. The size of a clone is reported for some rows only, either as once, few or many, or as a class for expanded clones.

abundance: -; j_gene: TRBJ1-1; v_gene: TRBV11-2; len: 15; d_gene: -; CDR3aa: CASSLAFGTGQEAFF; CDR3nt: TGTGCCAGCAGCTTAGCCTTCGGTACAGGGCAAGAAGCTTTCTTT
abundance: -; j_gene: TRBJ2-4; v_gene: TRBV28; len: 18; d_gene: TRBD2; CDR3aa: CASSPRQLSGGFKNIQYF; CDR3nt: TGTGCCAGCAGCCCCCGGCAGTTGAGCGGGGGGTTCAAAAACATTCAGTACTTC
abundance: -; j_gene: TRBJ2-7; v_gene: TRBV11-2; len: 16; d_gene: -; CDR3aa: CASSLPQTRPNREQYF; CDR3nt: TGTGCCAGCAGCTTACCCCAGACAAGGCCGAATCGCGAGCAGTACTTC
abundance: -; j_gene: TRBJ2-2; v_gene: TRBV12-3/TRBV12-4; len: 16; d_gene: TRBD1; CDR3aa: CASSFPGTGGKGELFF; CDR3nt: TGTGCCAGCAGTTTTCCCGGGACAGGGGGCAAGGGGGAGCTGTTTTTT
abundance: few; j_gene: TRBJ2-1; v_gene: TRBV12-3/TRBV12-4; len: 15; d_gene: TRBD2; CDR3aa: CASSRLAGEVNEQFF; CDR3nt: TGTGCCAGCAGTCGACTAGCGGGAGAGGTCAATGAGCAGTTCTTC
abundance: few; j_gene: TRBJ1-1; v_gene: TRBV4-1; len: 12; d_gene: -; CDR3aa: CGSGRVGTEAFF; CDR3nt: TGCGGCAGCGGCAGGGTCGGAACTGAAGCTTTCTTT
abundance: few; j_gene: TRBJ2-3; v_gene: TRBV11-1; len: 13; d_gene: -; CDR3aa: CASRRTVTDTQYF; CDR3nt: TGTGCCAGCAGGCGGACAGTCACAGATACGCAGTATTTT
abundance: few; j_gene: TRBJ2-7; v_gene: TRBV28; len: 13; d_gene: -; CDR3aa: CASSSGAPYEQYF; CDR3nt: TGTGCCAGCAGTTCAGGGGCCCCCTACGAGCAGTACTTC
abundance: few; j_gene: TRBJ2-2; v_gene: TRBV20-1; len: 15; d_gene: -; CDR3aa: CSARVARGGSGELFF; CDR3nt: TGCAGTGCTAGAGTTGCCAGGGGAGGATCCGGGGAGCTGTTTTTT
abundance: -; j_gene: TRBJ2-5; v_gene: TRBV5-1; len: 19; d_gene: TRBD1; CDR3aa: CASSLAEAVDRALQETQYF; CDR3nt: TGCGCCAGCAGCTTGGCCGAGGCGGTGGACAGGGCCCTACAAGAGACCCAGTACTTC
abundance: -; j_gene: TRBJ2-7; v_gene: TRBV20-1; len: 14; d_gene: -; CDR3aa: CSQMARTSNGEQYF; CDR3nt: TGCAGTCAAATGGCGAGGACAAGCAATGGCGAGCAGTACTTC
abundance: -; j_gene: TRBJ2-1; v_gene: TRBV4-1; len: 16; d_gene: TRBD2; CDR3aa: CASSQEWTSSYNEQFF; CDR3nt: TGCGCCAGCAGCCAAGAATGGACTAGCTCCTACAATGAGCAGTTCTTC
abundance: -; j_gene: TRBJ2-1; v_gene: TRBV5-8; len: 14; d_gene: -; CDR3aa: CASSSHGDYNEQFF; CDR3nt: TGTGCCAGCAGCTCGCATGGGGACTACAATGAGCAGTTCTTC
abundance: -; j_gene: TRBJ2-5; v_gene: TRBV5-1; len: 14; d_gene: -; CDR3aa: CASTRQFGGETQYF; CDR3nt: TGCGCCAGCACGCGCCAATTTGGGGGAGAGACCCAGTACTTC
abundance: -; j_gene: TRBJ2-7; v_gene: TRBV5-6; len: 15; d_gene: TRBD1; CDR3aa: CASSLRGQVSYEQYF; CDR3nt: TGTGCCAGCAGCTTGCGGGGACAGGTCTCCTACGAGCAGTACTTC
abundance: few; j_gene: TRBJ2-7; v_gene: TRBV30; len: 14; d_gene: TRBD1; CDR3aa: CAYRGPTFLYEQYF; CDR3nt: TGTGCCTACAGGGGTCCGACGTTCCTTTACGAGCAGTACTTC
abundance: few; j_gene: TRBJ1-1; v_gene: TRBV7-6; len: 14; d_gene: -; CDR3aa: CASSLEGVNTEAFF; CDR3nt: TGTGCCAGCAGCTTAGAGGGGGTGAACACTGAAGCTTTCTTT
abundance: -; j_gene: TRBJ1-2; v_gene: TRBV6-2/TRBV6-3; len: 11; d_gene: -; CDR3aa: CASSSAGPTVF; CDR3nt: TGTGCCAGCAGTTCCGCGGGGCCGACTGTCTTC
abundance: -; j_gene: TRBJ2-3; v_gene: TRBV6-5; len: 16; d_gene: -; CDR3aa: CASSPRPQGWQDTQYF; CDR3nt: TGTGCCAGCAGTCCCCGGCCACAAGGATGGCAAGATACGCAGTATTTT
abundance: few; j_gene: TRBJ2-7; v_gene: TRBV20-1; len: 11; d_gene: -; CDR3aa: CSARLADEQYF; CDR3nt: TGCAGTGCTAGACTCGCGGACGAGCAGTACTTC
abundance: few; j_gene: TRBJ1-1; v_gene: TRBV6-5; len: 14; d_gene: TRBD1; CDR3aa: CASSTGDDIAEAFF; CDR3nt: TGTGCCAGCAGTACAGGGGATGATATAGCTGAAGCTTTCTTT
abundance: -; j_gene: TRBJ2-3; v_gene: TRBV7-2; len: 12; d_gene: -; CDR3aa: CASSAYLDTQYF; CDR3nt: TGTGCCAGCAGCGCGTACTTAGATACGCAGTATTTT
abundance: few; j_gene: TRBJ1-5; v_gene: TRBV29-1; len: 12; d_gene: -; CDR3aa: CPVSSVNQPQHF; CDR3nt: TGCCCGGTATCCTCGGTCAATCAGCCCCAGCATTTT
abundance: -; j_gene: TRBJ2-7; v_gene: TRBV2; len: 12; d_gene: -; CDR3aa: CATQRGPSEQYF; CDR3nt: TGTGCCACACAAAGAGGACCCTCCGAGCAGTACTTC
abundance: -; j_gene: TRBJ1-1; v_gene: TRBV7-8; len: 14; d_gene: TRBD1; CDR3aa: CASSLQQGSPEAFF; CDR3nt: TGTGCCAGCAGCTTACAACAGGGGAGTCCTGAAGCTTTCTTT
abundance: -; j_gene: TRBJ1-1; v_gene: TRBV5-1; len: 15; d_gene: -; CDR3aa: CASSLAEGGNAEAFF; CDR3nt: TGCGCCAGCAGCTTGGCCGAAGGGGGGAACGCTGAAGCTTTCTTT
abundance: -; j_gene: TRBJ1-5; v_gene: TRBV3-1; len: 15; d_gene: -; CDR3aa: CASSQGSYSNQPQHF; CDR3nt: TGTGCCAGCAGCCAAGGGTCTTATAGCAATCAGCCCCAGCATTTT
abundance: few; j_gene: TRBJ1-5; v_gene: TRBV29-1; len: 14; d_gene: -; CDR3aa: CSVAGGDGNQPQHF; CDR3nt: TGCAGCGTTGCGGGGGGGGACGGCAATCAGCCCCAGCATTTT
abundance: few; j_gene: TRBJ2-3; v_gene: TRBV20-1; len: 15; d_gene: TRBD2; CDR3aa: CSATPGTTGTDTQYF; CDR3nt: TGCAGTGCTACTCCCGGGACTACGGGGACAGATACGCAGTATTTT
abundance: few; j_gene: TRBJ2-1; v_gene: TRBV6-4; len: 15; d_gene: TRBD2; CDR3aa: CASSELAGIRGEQFF; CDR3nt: TGTGCCAGCAGTGAGCTAGCGGGAATAAGGGGTGAGCAGTTCTTC
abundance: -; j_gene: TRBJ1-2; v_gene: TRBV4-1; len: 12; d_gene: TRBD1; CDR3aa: CASSQAGGGYTF; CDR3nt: TGCGCCAGCAGCCAAGCAGGGGGTGGCTACACCTTC